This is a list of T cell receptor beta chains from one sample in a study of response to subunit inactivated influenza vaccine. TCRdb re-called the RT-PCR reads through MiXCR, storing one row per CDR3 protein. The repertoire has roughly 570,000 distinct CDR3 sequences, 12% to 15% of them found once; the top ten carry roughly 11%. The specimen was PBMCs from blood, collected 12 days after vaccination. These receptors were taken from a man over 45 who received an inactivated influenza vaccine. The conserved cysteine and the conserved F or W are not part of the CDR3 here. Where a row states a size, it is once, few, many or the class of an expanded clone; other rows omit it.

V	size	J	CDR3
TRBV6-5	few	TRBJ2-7	ASSYGTGGGDEQY
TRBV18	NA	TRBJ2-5	ASSPPGYSDDWETQY
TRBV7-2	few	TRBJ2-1	ASRTGTGSYNEQF
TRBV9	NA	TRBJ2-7	ASSVLPGRNYEQY
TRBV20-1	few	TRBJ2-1	SARAGQNEQF
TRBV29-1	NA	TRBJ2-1	SVDPLGEYNEQF
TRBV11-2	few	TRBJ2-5	ASSPFLAGVYQETQY
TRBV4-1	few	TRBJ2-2	ASSQDGSNTGELF
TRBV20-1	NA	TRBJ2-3	SARGDRGAADTQY
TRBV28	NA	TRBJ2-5	ASSSRTGGQQETQY
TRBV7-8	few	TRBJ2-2	ASSRRARTSFYESTGELF
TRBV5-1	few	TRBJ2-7	ASRAGLAPSYEQY
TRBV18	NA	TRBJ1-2	ASSSAAGGLSLYGYT
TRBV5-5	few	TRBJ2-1	ASSLYLGLGEQF
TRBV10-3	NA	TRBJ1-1	AISESNRGLGEAF
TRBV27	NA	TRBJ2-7	ASRLLAGSYEQY
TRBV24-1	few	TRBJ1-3	ATSDATGQGFGNTIY
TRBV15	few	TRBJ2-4	ATRGSSGRAVAKNIQY
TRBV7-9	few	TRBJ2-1	ASSPTGAWDEQF
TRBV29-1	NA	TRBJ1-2	SVEDLRKDSYGYT
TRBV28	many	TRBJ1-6	ASSFAGQYNSPLH
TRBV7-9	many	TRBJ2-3	ASSFYDRGADTQY
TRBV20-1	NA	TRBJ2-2	SARDGGNTGELF
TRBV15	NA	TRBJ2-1	ATSNGRGSYNEQF
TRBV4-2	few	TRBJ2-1	ASSQDRYENSYNEQF
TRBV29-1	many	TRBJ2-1	SVLDGTDEQF
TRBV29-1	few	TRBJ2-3	SVEVRLSAQY
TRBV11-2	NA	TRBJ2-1	ASRLGLAGAASYNEQF
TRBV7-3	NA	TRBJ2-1	ASSFSSGSSYNEQF
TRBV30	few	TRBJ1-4	AWTRTGGNEKLF
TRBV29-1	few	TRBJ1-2	SDLQGAGGYT
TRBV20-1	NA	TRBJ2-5	SARSPGGIGTQY
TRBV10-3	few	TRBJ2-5	AISAQTGAAETQY
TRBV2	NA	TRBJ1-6	ASSEGGRVGNSPLH
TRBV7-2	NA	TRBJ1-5	ASSLSWQGRSQPQH
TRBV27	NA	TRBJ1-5	ASSYRGGNQPQH
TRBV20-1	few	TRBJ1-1	SARDRGSYSNTEAF
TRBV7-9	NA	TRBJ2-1	ASSQGQSERF
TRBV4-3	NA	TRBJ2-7	ASSQTTSGSSYEQY
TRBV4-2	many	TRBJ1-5	ASSQERNQPQH
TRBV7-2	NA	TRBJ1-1	ASSSRRGRTEAF
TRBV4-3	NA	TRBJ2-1	ASSQEVGMAYNEQF
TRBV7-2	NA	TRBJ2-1	ASSLIGGGVGNEQF
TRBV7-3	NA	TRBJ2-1	ASSFNRGVYNEQF
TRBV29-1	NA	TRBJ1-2	SAPYFLVENGYT
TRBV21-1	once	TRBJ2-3	ASSTEGSGKSDTQY
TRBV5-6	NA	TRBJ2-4	ASSLYRGGGAKNIQY
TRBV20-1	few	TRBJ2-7	SARDPNSYEQY
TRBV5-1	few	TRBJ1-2	ASRLGVGRPVNYGYT
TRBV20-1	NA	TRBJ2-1	SPSEPAVGGNEQF
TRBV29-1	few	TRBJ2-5	SVGVYGQETQY
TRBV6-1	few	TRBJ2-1	ASSLGTSGREQF
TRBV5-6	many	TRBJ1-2	ASSSSGGALYGYT
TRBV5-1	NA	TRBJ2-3	ASSPLTSGTDTQY
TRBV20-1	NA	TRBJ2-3	SARLVDTQY
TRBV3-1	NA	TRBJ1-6	ASSPGQARSPLH
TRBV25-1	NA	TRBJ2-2	ASSELDITGELF